This entry is about one T cell receptor (beta chain). Its target is unknown. Method: immunoSEQ multiplex PCR; TCRdb's copy keeps in-frame clones and lacks some. The table includes some 150,000 clones, over 75% detected once. The V end was cut by 2 bases, the J end by 1 base, with 11 bases between. The length of the CDR3 is 15 residues. Germline V gene data show CDR1 as SGHAT and CDR2 as FQDESV (reference sequence). This sample stems from a study of T cell responses to AZD1222 COVID-19 vaccine. Study outcomes and limitations: Within unmutated variant regions lay the reported targets of nearly half of spike-specific TCRs.

The sample was peripheral blood, taken 28 days after the second AZD1222 dose. The receptor was derived from an adult who received the AZD1222 COVID-19 vaccine. This chain uses TRBV11-1 with TRBJ1-2; a possible D gene is TRBD1 (5 bases). CDR3 DNA: TGTGCCAGCAGCTTAATGGGGCGCAGTAACTATGGCTACACCTTC. Translated: CASSLMGRSNYGYTF. Based on the CDR3 plus reference TRBV11-1 and TRBJ1-2, the full variable domain is EAEVAQSPRYKITEKSQAVAFWCDPISGHATLYWYRQILGQGPELLVQFQDESVVDDSQLPKDRFSAERLKGVDSTLKIQPAELGDSAMYLCASSLMGRSNYGYTFGSGTRLTVV.